The 22 T cell receptor beta chains below come from one sample, sequenced in a study of T cell repertoires in cytomegalovirus infection. These TCRs are of unknown antigen specificity. TCRdb re-derived calls from the reads in MiXCR, one entry per CDR3 protein. The data show about 920,000 distinct CDR3 sequences, approximately 30% seen once. The sample in question was cultured CD8+ T cells from PBMCs, obtained from culture after CMV antigen stimulation. The receptors shown here come from a human donor in good health (CMV status not recorded). Some clones in this sample may be carry-over from other donors' samples.

The chain recombines TRBV25-1 with TRBJ2-7; D perhaps matches TRBD1 (6 bases). Germline V gene lookup returns CDR1 MGHDK and CDR2 SYGVNS. Trimming left V 1 base short and J 3 bases short, with 19 bases between. The CDR3 covers 17 residues. The CDR3 region is CASSEFKLSGEDYEQYF. CDR3 DNA: TGTGCCAGCAGTGAATTCAAGTTATCAGGGGAAGACTACGAGCAGTACTTC.

The chain combines TRBV6-5 with TRBJ2-5, with D unresolved. This CDR3 comprises 14 residues. From germline, CDR1 is MNHEY and CDR2 SVGAGI. V was pared by 1 base and J by 4 bases, with 10 bases between. The CDR3 spells CASSYFDTSETQYF. In nucleotides, the CDR3 is TGTGCCAGCAGTTACTTTGACACGTCAGAGACCCAGTACTTC.

In this sample, this clonotype turned up a few times. CDR3 loop: CASSEAGTVRDEQYV. The CDR3, as DNA: TGTGCCAGCAGTGAAGCAGGGACAGTACGTGACGAGCAGTACGTC. The chain uses TRBV6-1 and TRBJ2-7, with 7 nucleotides matching TRBD1. CDR3 length: 15 residues. Germline CDR1 MNHNS, CDR2 SASEGT. J gave up 5 bases and V 0 bases, and 7 bases lay outside the gene matches.

V usage is TRBV24-1 and J usage is TRBJ1-4; D gene uncertain. Germline V gene sequence: CDR1 KGHDR, CDR2 SFDVKD. This CDR3 is built from 14 residues. With 2 bases removed from V and 8 bases from J, the gap between germline ends came to 11 bases. The CDR3: CATSDSPGSEKLFF. The DNA of the CDR3 is TGTGCCACCAGTGATTCGCCAGGATCCGAAAAACTGTTTTTT.

There are a few counts of this clonotype. The chain has TRBV7-3 and TRBJ1-4; D is uncertain. The CDR3 has 15 amino acids. Trimming removed 2 bases from V and 5 bases from J, with 12 bases in between. Looked up from germline, CDR1 is SGHTA and CDR2 is FQGTGA. The chain's CDR3 is CASSLGPEENEKLFF. CDR3 nucleotides: TGTGCCAGCAGCTTAGGGCCGGAGGAAAATGAAAAACTGTTTTTT.

The genes are TRBV7-6 and TRBJ2-7; D possibly corresponds to TRBD1 (6 bases). V gave up 7 bases and J gave up 6 bases, with 16 bases separating them. CDR3 size: 13 residues. Germline V gene lookup returns CDR1 SGHVS and CDR2 FNYEAQ. CDR3 bases: TGTGCCAGCACCTCATCAGGACAGCTCGAGCAGTACTTC. Translation: CASTSSGQLEQYF.

The V call is TRBV5-1, the J call TRBJ2-5, with 9 nucleotides matching TRBD2. The V and J ends lost 4 bases and 4 bases, in that order; junction bases with no gene match: 8. This CDR3 spans 15 amino acids. Germline V gene lookup returns CDR1 SGHRS and CDR2 YFSETQ. Written as DNA, the CDR3 is TGCGCCAGCAGCCCGCGGCGGGGGGGAGGAGAGACCCAGTACTTC. The encoded protein is CASSPRRGGGETQYF.

This clonotype came up many times. The chain joins TRBV12-3 or TRBV12-4 to TRBJ2-7, with TRBD1 matching over 11 bases. V lost 4 bases, J lost 1 base, and 3 bases stayed unmatched. This CDR3 comprises 15 residues. The chain's CDR3 is CASSSGTGGSYEQYF. CDR3 bases: TGTGCCAGCAGTTCGGGGACAGGGGGATCCTACGAGCAGTACTTC.

This chain connects TRBV5-1 to TRBJ2-3; 7 nucleotides line up with TRBD2. The J segment lost 6 bases and the V segment lost 0 bases, leaving 10 bases of the junction unmatched. The germline gives CDR1 SGHRS, CDR2 YFSETQ. This CDR3 region has 16 residues. CDR3: CASSLEASGALDTQYF. CDR3 in DNA: TGCGCCAGCAGCTTGGAGGCTAGCGGAGCCCTGGATACGCAGTATTTT.

The chain links TRBV7-6 to TRBJ1-5; D remains unclear. The germline V gene has CDR1 SGHVS and CDR2 FNYEAQ. This CDR3 is built from 17 residues. Trimming shortened V by 0 bases and J by 3 bases, and 15 bases separated the two germline ends. The DNA for the CDR3 is TGTGCCAGCAGCTTAGCGGCAGACTCCCGAACCAATCAGCCCCAGCATTTT. Translating gives CASSLAADSRTNQPQHF.

This clonotype was seen many times. The J gene is TRBJ1-2, the V gene TRBV7-2; 9 nucleotides align to TRBD1. Germline V gives CDR1 SGHTA, CDR2 FQGNSA. J gave up 2 bases and V 0 bases, and 13 bases lay outside the gene matches. The CDR3 totals 19 residues. The CDR3 bases are TGTGCCAGCAGCTTAGCCTACCAACCGGGACAGGGATTAAACTATGGCTACACCTTC. Its translation: CASSLAYQPGQGLNYGYTF.

This clonotype has a handful of counts. The V gene is TRBV5-5, the J gene TRBJ1-1; D not resolved. Trimming removed 0 bases from V and 8 bases from J, with 8 bases in between. Per germline, CDR1 SGHKS and CDR2 YYEKEE (reference sequence). The CDR3 contains 12 residues. CDR3 in DNA: TGTGCCAGCAGCTTGGATAGGCCCGAAGCTTTCTTT. Encoded protein: CASSLDRPEAFF.

This clonotype was counted many times. The V and J genes are TRBV7-8 and TRBJ2-2, with D perhaps TRBD1 or TRBD2 (5 bases each). Trimming left V 2 bases short and J 3 bases short, with 10 bases between. This CDR3 is 15 amino acids long. From germline, CDR1 is SGHVS and CDR2 FQNEAQ. CDR3 protein: CASSLPQGHTGELFF. CDR3 nucleotides: TGTGCCAGCAGCTTACCCCAGGGACACACCGGGGAGCTGTTTTTT.

This clonotype was seen only a few times. This chain connects TRBV7-9 to TRBJ2-7, with D perhaps matching TRBD1 or TRBD2 (5 bases each). Trimming left V 1 base short and J 3 bases short, with 13 bases between. CDR3 size: 15 residues. Per the germline V gene, CDR1 is SEHNR and CDR2 is FQNEAQ (reference sequence). The CDR3 bases are TGTGCCAGCAGCTTAGTTGGGACGGGTAACTACGAGCAGTACTTC. This encodes CASSLVGTGNYEQYF.

The chain recombines TRBV14 with TRBJ2-1; 7 bases align to TRBD1. This CDR3 spans 18 amino acids. The V and J ends lost 0 bases and 4 bases, in that order; junction bases with no gene match: 12. The V gene's germline CDR1 is SGHDN and CDR2 FVKESK. The CDR3 DNA reads as TGTGCCAGCAGCCAAGATGATATAGGGGGCCTCCCTTACAATGAGCAGTTCTTC. Translated, it gives CASSQDDIGGLPYNEQFF.

The chain has TRBV10-3 and TRBJ2-5, with D perhaps being TRBD1 or TRBD2 (5 bases each). Germline CDR1 ENHRY, CDR2 SYGVKD. The CDR3 loop spans 16 amino acids. V was cut by 0 bases and J by 2 bases, with 13 bases left in between. Here the CDR3 reads CAISESRVGRQETQYF. The CDR3 DNA reads as TGTGCCATCAGTGAGTCCAGGGTTGGGAGACAAGAGACCCAGTACTTC.

This clonotype has a count of ten or more. This chain connects TRBV7-9 to TRBJ2-1; TRBD1 matches 9 bases. J lost 2 bases, V lost 5 bases, and 10 bases had no gene match. The germline CDR1 and CDR2 sequences are SEHNR and FQNEAQ (reference sequence). CDR3 length: 17 amino acids. The CDR3 reads CASSATTQGAAYNEQFF. The CDR3 nucleotides read TGTGCCAGCAGCGCTACCACACAGGGGGCGGCCTACAATGAGCAGTTCTTC.

V is TRBV13 and J is TRBJ1-1; D might be TRBD1 (5 bases). The CDR3 runs 15 residues. The germline gives CDR1 PRHDT, CDR2 FYEKMQ (reference sequence). Trimming cost V 0 bases and J 4 bases, with 12 bases left between them. The chain's CDR3 is CASSLGWGEGTEAFF. CDR3 nucleotides: TGTGCCAGCAGCTTAGGGTGGGGCGAGGGCACTGAAGCTTTCTTT. Filled out from reference TRBV13 and TRBJ1-1, the complete variable domain reads AAGVIQSPRHLIKEKRETATLKCYPIPRHDTVYWYQQGPGQDPQFLISFYEKMQSDKGSIPDRFSAQQFSDYHSELNMSSLELGDSALYFCASSLGWGEGTEAFFGQGTRLTVV.

This clonotype was seen only a few times. This rearrangement joins TRBV27 to TRBJ1-1; TRBD1 agrees at 8 bases. V gave up 6 bases and J gave up 5 bases; unmatched junction bases: 8. The germline V gene encodes CDR1 MNHEY and CDR2 SMNVEV (reference sequence). The CDR3 has 14 amino acids. CDR3 nucleotide sequence: TGTGCCAGCAGCGACAGGGGAGATTGGACTGAAGCTTTCTTT. Translating it yields CASSDRGDWTEAFF.

In this sample, this clonotype turned up many times. The chain employs TRBV7-2 and TRBJ1-3; D is unclear. Germline CDR1 is SGHTA and CDR2 is FQGNSA. The V gene lost 0 bases and the J gene lost 0 bases, with 6 bases spanning the gap. This CDR3 is built from 15 residues. CDR3 sequence reads: CASSLAGSSGNTIYF. Here the CDR3 DNA reads TGTGCCAGCAGCTTAGCGGGGAGCTCTGGAAACACCATATATTTT.

J is TRBJ1-4 and V is TRBV7-8, with D uncertain. The CDR3 is made up of 13 amino acids. Between the trimmed V and J ends, which lost 5 bases and 8 bases, there was a span of 12 bases. The V gene's germline CDR1 is SGHVS and CDR2 FQNEAQ. The CDR3 protein is CASSTGRGEKLFF. In nucleotides, the CDR3 is TGTGCCAGCAGCACCGGCCGGGGAGAAAAACTGTTTTTT.

This clonotype was detected many times. V gene TRBV7-2 combines with J gene TRBJ2-1; TRBD2 might be the D (6 bases). Trimming shortened V by 10 bases and J by 9 bases, and 22 bases separated the two germline ends. Looked up from germline, CDR1 is SGHTA and CDR2 is FQGNSA. The CDR3 is 14 residues long. The CDR3 nucleotides read TGTGCCACCACGGGGGACCGGCAAACGAGTGAGCAGTTCTTC. This codes for CATTGDRQTSEQFF. Together with reference TRBV7-2 and TRBJ2-1, the CDR3 gives the full variable domain: GAGVSQSPSNKVTEKGKDVELRCDPISGHTALYWYRQSLGQGLEFLIYFQGNSAPDKSGLPSDRFSAERTGGSVSTLTIQRTQQEDSAVYLCATTGDRQTSEQFFGPGTRLTVL.